The next 21 T cell receptor beta chains were all read from a single sample in a study of T cell responses to AZD1222 COVID-19 vaccine. The protocol was immunoSEQ multiplex PCR, while the TCRdb copy is restricted to in-frame clones and leaves out a portion. The sample lists roughly 100,000 clones, around 91% occurring once. This material consisted of peripheral blood, taken on day 0 of AZD1222 vaccination. The receptor set was obtained from an adult in good health.

The chain employs TRBV7-9 and TRBJ2-1; D tentatively fits TRBD1 or TRBD2 (5 bases each). Trimming removed 5 bases from V and 9 bases from J, with 29 bases in between. Germline values: CDR1 SEHNR, CDR2 FQNEAQ (reference sequence). The CDR3 loop spans 18 amino acids. CDR3 sequence (DNA): TGTGCCAGCAGCCCAATCCAGGGCCTATTTAGCGTAGGAGGTGAGCAGTTCTTC. It codes for CASSPIQGLFSVGGEQFF.

The CDR3 reads CASSLWGANNEQFF. CDR3 coding DNA: TGTGCCAGCAGCTTATGGGGGGCTAACAATGAGCAGTTCTTC. The rearrangement joins TRBV7-9 to TRBJ2-1; D might be TRBD1 or TRBD2, each matching 6 bases. With 2 bases removed from V and 5 bases from J, the gap between germline ends came to 10 bases. The V gene's germline CDR1 is SEHNR and CDR2 FQNEAQ (reference sequence). CDR3 length: 14 residues.

The chain recombines TRBV9 with TRBJ1-2; a possible D gene is TRBD1 (5 bases). V was shortened by 4 bases and J by 5 bases, with 15 bases between the two germline ends. This CDR3 contains 14 residues. CDR1 and CDR2 from the germline V gene are SGDLS and YYNGEE. CDR3 bases: TGTGCCAGCAGCCCCCGCTGGGGGATATATGGCTACACCTTC. Translating it yields CASSPRWGIYGYTF.

The chain links TRBV18 to TRBJ1-2, with 8 bases that match TRBD1. J was trimmed by 13 bases and V by 5 bases; bases with no gene match: 6. The CDR3 loop spans 11 amino acids. Germline lookup yields CDR1 KGHSH and CDR2 LQKENI. This chain's CDR3 is CASSSGGAFTF. The CDR3 DNA is TGTGCCAGCTCATCAGGGGGCGCATTCACCTTC.

This chain links TRBV7-2 with TRBJ1-1; perhaps TRBD1 as D (5 bases). The V end was cut by 1 base, the J end by 8 bases, with 14 bases between. The germline CDR1 and CDR2 sequences are SGHTA and FQGNSA. This CDR3 is 14 amino acids long. CDR3 in amino acids: CASSLDQGRMEAFF. The CDR3 coding sequence is TGTGCCAGCAGCTTAGATCAGGGCCGGATGGAAGCTTTCTTT.

This chain joins TRBV25-1 and TRBJ2-2; TRBD1 aligns across 11 bases. Per the germline V gene, CDR1 is MGHDK and CDR2 is SYGVNS. The trim removed 3 bases at V and 5 bases at J, leaving 5 bases unmatched. CDR3 length equals 16 residues. For the CDR3, the DNA is TGTGCCAGCAGTGAGATGGGACAGGGGGAAACCGGGGAGCTGTTTTTT. Protein: CASSEMGQGETGELFF.

V is TRBV28 and J is TRBJ2-7, with TRBD2 matching over 7 bases. CDR3 length equals 13 residues. V lost 10 bases, J lost 4 bases, and 10 bases stayed unmatched. Germline-derived CDR1 and CDR2 are MDHEN and SYDVKM. The CDR3 region has the DNA TGTGCCATCACCCCCGGGGGGAGGTACGAGCAGTACTTC. It specifies CAITPGGRYEQYF. Full variable domain (remainder filled in from reference TRBV28 and TRBJ2-7): DVKVTQSSRYLVKRTGEKVFLECVQDMDHENMFWYRQDPGLGLRLIYFSYDVKMKEKGDIPEGYSVSREKKERFSLILESASTNQTSMYLCAITPGGRYEQYFGPGTRLTVT.

The chain is built from TRBV7-9 and TRBJ2-5; D might be TRBD2 (7 bases). CDR3 length equals 14 residues. The V end lost 8 bases, the J end lost 5 bases, and 18 bases lay between the germline ends. The V gene's germline CDR1 is SEHNR and CDR2 FQNEAQ (reference sequence). The CDR3 sequence is CASWGGRPEETQYF. The DNA for the CDR3 is TGTGCCAGCTGGGGGGGGCGCCCAGAGGAGACCCAGTACTTC.

J is TRBJ2-7 and V is TRBV29-1; D perhaps matches TRBD2 (6 bases). V was clipped by 0 bases and J by 6 bases, with 21 bases between them. Germline CDR1 SQVTM, CDR2 ANQGSEA. This CDR3 contains 16 residues. The DNA for the CDR3 is TGCAGCGTTGAAGATAACCATGGAGGGCCCCCTAGCGAGCAGTACTTC. Translated: CSVEDNHGGPPSEQYF.

The count of this clone is one. This chain connects TRBV9 to TRBJ2-5; 10 bases are shared with TRBD2. The V and J ends lost 2 bases and 1 base, in that order; junction bases with no gene match: 2. The CDR3 has 15 amino acids. Germline lookup yields CDR1 SGDLS and CDR2 YYNGEE. For the CDR3, the DNA is TGTGCCAGCAGCGTCTCTAGCGGGGGCCAAGAGACCCAGTACTTC. Its translation: CASSVSSGGQETQYF.

The genes are TRBV11-2 and TRBJ2-1, with D unclear. Germline loops: CDR1 SGHAT, CDR2 FQNNGV. There are 13 residues in the CDR3. V lost 1 base and J 4 bases, leaving 5 bases between the germline ends. In DNA, the CDR3 is TGTGCCAGCAGCTTAGTGCCATACAATGAGCAGTTCTTC. Translation gives CASSLVPYNEQFF.

The CDR3 loop reads CASSQDMPDNQPQHF. For the CDR3, the DNA is TGCGCCAGCAGCCAAGATATGCCAGACAATCAGCCCCAGCATTTT. This chain connects TRBV4-1 to TRBJ1-5; D call uncertain. This CDR3 has 15 residues. The germline V gene encodes CDR1 MGHRA and CDR2 YSYEKL. Trimming shortened V by 0 bases and J by 3 bases, and 9 bases separated the two germline ends.

The chain is built from TRBV9 and TRBJ1-1; 8 nucleotides align to TRBD1. With 4 bases clipped from V and 5 bases from J, the junction kept 16 bases outside the gene matches. Germline assignment: CDR1 SGDLS and CDR2 YYNGEE. The CDR3 spans 17 residues. DNA of the CDR3: TGTGCCAGCAGCCCCTCCGGGGCAGGGGGCTTGCGGACTGAAGCTTTCTTT. This translates into CASSPSGAGGLRTEAFF.

The chain uses TRBV6-2 or TRBV6-3 and TRBJ2-7; 9 bases match TRBD1. The germline V gene encodes CDR1 MNHEY and CDR2 SVGEGT. The CDR3 loop spans 15 amino acids. The trim removed 5 bases at V and 4 bases at J, leaving 9 bases unmatched. The chain's CDR3 is CASSGHGTGTYEQYF. The CDR3 DNA reads as TGTGCCAGCAGTGGACATGGGACAGGGACGTACGAGCAGTACTTC.

This chain joins TRBV15 and TRBJ1-5; no reliable D call. The CDR3 runs 14 residues. Germline V CDR1 and CDR2: LNHNV, YYDKDF (reference sequence). The germline V and J ends were trimmed by 0 bases and 1 base, with 4 bases remaining between them. The CDR3 is CATSRDRSNQPQHF. The CDR3 coding sequence is TGTGCCACCAGCAGAGATAGGAGCAATCAGCCCCAGCATTTT. The variable domain in full, with the rest retrieved from reference TRBV15 and TRBJ1-5, is DAMVIQNPRYQVTQFGKPVTLSCSQTLNHNVMYWYQQKSSQAPKLLFHYYDKDFNNEADTPDNFQSRRPNTSFCFLDIRSPGLGDTAMYLCATSRDRSNQPQHFGDGTRLSIL.

The V call is TRBV10-3, the J call TRBJ1-2; D gene unclear. CDR1 and CDR2 from the germline V gene are ENHRY and SYGVKD. The V end lost 8 bases, the J end lost 3 bases, and 13 bases lay between the germline ends. The CDR3 sequence is 13 residues long. CDR3 loop: CAIGQDRYYGYTF. CDR3 coding DNA: TGTGCCATCGGGCAGGATCGCTACTATGGCTACACCTTC.

V usage is TRBV30 and J usage is TRBJ1-6, with D uncertain. Germline values: CDR1 GTSNPN, CDR2 SVGIG (reference sequence). With 1 base removed from V and 0 bases from J, the gap between germline ends came to 10 bases. The CDR3 sequence is 16 residues long. The CDR3 spells CAWSAPRSSYNSPLHF. The CDR3 DNA reads as TGTGCCTGGAGTGCCCCCAGAAGCTCCTATAATTCACCCCTCCACTTT.

The chain links TRBV3-1 (or the pseudogene TRBV3-2) to TRBJ2-2, with D unclear. V shed 0 bases and J shed 2 bases, with 10 bases lying between them. This CDR3 region has 16 residues. The germline CDR1 and CDR2 sequences are LGHDT and YNNKEL (reference sequence). The CDR3, as DNA: TGTGCCAGCAGCCAAGATGAGACTCCTAACACCGGGGAGCTGTTTTTT. Translated, it gives CASSQDETPNTGELFF.

CDR3 residues: CASSLGRSGKLFF. As DNA, the CDR3 is TGTGCCAGCAGCTTAGGGCGATCGGGGAAACTGTTTTTT. The gene calls are TRBV7-2 and TRBJ1-4; D unclear. The ends were cut back, 1 base at V and 11 bases at J, with 11 bases in the middle. Germline assignment: CDR1 SGHTA and CDR2 FQGNSA. This CDR3 region has 13 residues. Drawing the rest from reference TRBV7-2 and TRBJ1-4, the complete variable domain is GAGVSQSPSNKVTEKGKDVELRCDPISGHTALYWYRQSLGQGLEFLIYFQGNSAPDKSGLPSDRFSAERTGGSVSTLTIQRTQQEDSAVYLCASSLGRSGKLFFGSGTQLSVL.

The V gene is TRBV30, the J gene TRBJ2-5; 9 bases agree with TRBD1. Germline-derived CDR1 and CDR2 are GTSNPN and SVGIG (reference sequence). V lost 5 bases to trimming and J lost 5 bases; unmatched junction nucleotides: 12. CDR3 length: 15 residues. CDR3 sequence reads: CAWERDRGYEETQYF. Here the CDR3 DNA reads TGTGCCTGGGAGCGAGACAGGGGGTACGAGGAGACCCAGTACTTC. The variable domain in full, with the rest retrieved from reference TRBV30 and TRBJ2-5, is SQTIHQWPATLVQPVGSPLSLECTVEGTSNPNLYWYRQAAGRGLQLLFYSVGIGQISSEVPQNLSASRPQDRQFILSSKKLLLSDSGFYLCAWERDRGYEETQYFGPGTRLLVL.

The chain couples TRBV10-3 to TRBJ1-6; no reliable D call. The CDR3 has 13 amino acids. V lost 2 bases and J 10 bases, leaving 9 bases between the germline ends. Germline values: CDR1 ENHRY, CDR2 SYGVKD. CDR3 DNA sequence: TGTGCCATCAGTGAGGGGGTTGGCTCACCCCTCCACTTT. It codes for CAISEGVGSPLHF.